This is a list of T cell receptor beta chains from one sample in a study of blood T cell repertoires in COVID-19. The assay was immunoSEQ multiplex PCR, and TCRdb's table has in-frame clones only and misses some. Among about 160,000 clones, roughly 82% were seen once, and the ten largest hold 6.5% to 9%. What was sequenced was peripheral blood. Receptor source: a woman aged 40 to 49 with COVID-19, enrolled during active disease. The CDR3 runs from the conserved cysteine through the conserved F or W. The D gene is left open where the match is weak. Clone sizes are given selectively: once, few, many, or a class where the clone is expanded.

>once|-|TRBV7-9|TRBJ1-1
CAGNTGELGRRNTEAFF
TGTGCCGGAAACACCGGGGAGTTAGGCCGGCGGAACACTGAAGCTTTCTTT
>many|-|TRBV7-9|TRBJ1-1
CASSLEENTEAFF
TGTGCCAGCAGCTTGGAGGAGAACACTGAAGCTTTCTTT
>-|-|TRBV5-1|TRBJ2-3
CASSLGTTVDTQYF
TGCGCCAGCAGCCTTGGGACAACGGTAGATACGCAGTATTTT
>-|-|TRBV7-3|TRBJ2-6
CASSSWTDSGANVLTF
TGTGCCAGCAGCTCATGGACAGACTCTGGGGCCAACGTCCTGACTTTC
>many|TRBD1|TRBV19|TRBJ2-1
CASSLTGGDYNEQFF
TGTGCCAGTAGTCTAACAGGGGGCGATTACAATGAGCAGTTCTTC
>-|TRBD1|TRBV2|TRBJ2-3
CATSTGNTDTQYF
TGTGCCACCTCGACAGGGAACACAGATACGCAGTATTTT
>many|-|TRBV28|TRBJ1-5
CASSLLQHPSNQPQHF
TGTGCCAGCAGTTTATTACAGCATCCGAGCAATCAGCCCCAGCATTTT
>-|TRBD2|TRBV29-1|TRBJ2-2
CSVHGGRGSGELFF
TGCAGCGTACATGGCGGGAGAGGTTCCGGGGAGCTGTTTTTT
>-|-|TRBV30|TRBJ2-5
CAWTGPEGVTQYF
TGTGCCTGGACAGGTCCAGAGGGGGTGACCCAGTACTTC
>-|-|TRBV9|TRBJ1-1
CASSESFLPLRAFF
TGTGCCAGCAGCGAATCATTCCTCCCTTTGAGGGCTTTCTTT
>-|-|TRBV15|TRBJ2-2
CATSRAHLAPGTGELFF
TGTGCCACCAGCAGAGCTCACCTGGCCCCGGGCACCGGGGAGCTGTTTTTT
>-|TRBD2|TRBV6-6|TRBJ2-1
CASSYSSGGNNEQFF
TGTGCCAGCAGTTACTCTAGCGGGGGGAACAATGAGCAGTTCTTC
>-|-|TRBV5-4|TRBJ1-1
CASSLGALGAFF
TGTGCCAGCAGCTTGGGGGCCCTTGGGGCTTTCTTT
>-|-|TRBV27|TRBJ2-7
CASSFRTGEQYF
TGTGCCAGCAGTTTTCGGACTGGCGAGCAGTACTTC
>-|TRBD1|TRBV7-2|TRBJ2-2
CASSQQGINTGELFF
TGTGCCAGCAGCCAACAGGGGATCAACACCGGGGAGCTGTTTTTT
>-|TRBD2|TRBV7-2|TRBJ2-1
CASSLGTRGEANEQFF
TGTGCCAGCAGCTTAGGGACTCGGGGGGAGGCCAATGAGCAGTTCTTC
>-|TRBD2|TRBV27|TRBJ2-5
CASNPGGQETQYF
TGTGCCAGCAATCCGGGGGGGCAAGAGACCCAGTACTTC
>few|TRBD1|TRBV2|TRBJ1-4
CARTGMGGNEKLFF
TGTGCCAGGACAGGGATGGGGGGTAATGAAAAACTGTTTTTT
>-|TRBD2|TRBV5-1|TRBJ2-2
CASRVQLAGVAGELFF
TGCGCCAGCAGGGTGCAGCTAGCGGGAGTGGCCGGGGAGCTGTTTTTT
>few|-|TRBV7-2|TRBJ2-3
CASSLVSGTDTQYF
TGTGCCAGCAGCTTAGTTAGCGGAACAGATACGCAGTATTTT
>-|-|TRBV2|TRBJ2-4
CASSEPDINIQYF
TGTGCCAGCAGTGAACCAGATATAAACATTCAGTACTTC
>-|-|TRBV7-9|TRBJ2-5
CASSFRVEKETQYF
TGTGCCAGCAGCTTCCGGGTTGAAAAAGAGACCCAGTACTTC
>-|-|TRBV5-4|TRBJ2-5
CASSLAGRRRGETQYF
TGTGCCAGCAGCTTGGCCGGTAGGCGGAGGGGAGAGACCCAGTACTTC
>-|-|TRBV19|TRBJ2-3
CASSMGPGTDTQYF
TGTGCCAGTAGTATGGGTCCGGGGACAGATACGCAGTATTTT
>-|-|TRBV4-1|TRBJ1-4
CARPLVSKNEKLFF
TGCGCCAGACCACTCGTATCCAAAAATGAAAAACTGTTTTTT
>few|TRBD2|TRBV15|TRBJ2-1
CATRPGTSGYNEQFF
TGTGCCACCAGACCCGGGACTAGCGGGTACAATGAGCAGTTCTTC
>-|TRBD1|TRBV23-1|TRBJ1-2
CASCAGTVGYTF
TGCGCCAGCTGTGCCGGGACAGTTGGCTACACCTTC
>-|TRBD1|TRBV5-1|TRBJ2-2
CASSTHRGNTGELFF
TGCGCCAGCAGCACACACAGGGGGAACACCGGGGAGCTGTTTTTT
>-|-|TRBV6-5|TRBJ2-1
CASSYGGFRGNEQFF
TGTGCCAGCAGTTACGGGGGTTTCAGGGGCAATGAGCAGTTCTTC
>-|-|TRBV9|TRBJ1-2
CASSAAVFGGVYGYTF
TGTGCCAGCAGCGCAGCAGTTTTTGGAGGGGTCTATGGCTACACCTTC
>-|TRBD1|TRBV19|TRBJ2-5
CASKGQGKETQYF
TGTGCCAGTAAAGGACAGGGGAAAGAGACCCAGTACTTC
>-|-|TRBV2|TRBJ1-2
CASSEGSGEYGYTF
TGTGCCAGCAGTGAGGGGTCAGGGGAGTATGGCTACACCTTC
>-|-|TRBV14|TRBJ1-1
CASSSQGHTEAFF
TGTGCCAGCAGCTCACAGGGACACACTGAAGCTTTCTTT
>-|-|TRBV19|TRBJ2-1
CASSIVPGGGNEQFF
TGTGCCAGTAGTATAGTACCAGGGGGAGGCAATGAGCAGTTCTTC
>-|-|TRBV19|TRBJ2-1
CASRGTGWDEQFF
TGTGCCAGTAGGGGAACGGGGTGGGATGAGCAGTTCTTC